Sequencing of this TCR beta chain was carried out in a study of PD-1 blockade in classical Hodgkin lymphoma. Across the whole study: With a 2-week interval, patients received intravenous nivolumab at 3 mg/kg.

Notes on the study in general: Relative to healthy donors, newly diagnosed patients reportedly had lower baseline TCR diversity, which was reported as lower still in relapsed/refractory patients. Exclusion was applied to patients who started nivolumab under 1 year after ASCT.

J was trimmed by 0 bases and V by 0 bases; bases with no gene match: 7. Germline-derived CDR1 and CDR2 are SNHLY and FYNNEI. The CDR3 runs 19 residues. The data were produced by immunoSEQ multiplex PCR, yet TCRdb's version contains in-frame clones alone and is incomplete. The sample lists about 72,000 clones; 93% were seen once. Every one of the patients relapsed after autologous stem cell transplantation (brentuximab vedotin exposure was variable). A word on this clone: Its antigen is as yet unknown.

This chain joins TRBV2 and TRBJ1-4; TRBD1 matches 10 bases. The specimen comprised peripheral blood mononuclear cells (PBMCs), sampled at baseline. The source of this sequence is a human donor with classical Hodgkin lymphoma. The chain's CDR3 is CASSEAPGQGIATNEKLFF. DNA of the CDR3: TGTGCCAGCAGTGAAGCTCCGGGACAGGGGATTGCAACTAATGAAAAACTGTTTTTT. The full variable domain, completed using reference TRBV2 and TRBJ1-4, is EPEVTQTPSHQVTQMGQEVILRCVPISNHLYFYWYRQILGQKVEFLVSFYNNEISEKSEIFDDQFSVERPDGSNFTLKIRSTKLEDSAMYFCASSEAPGQGIATNEKLFFGSGTQLSVL.